This entry lists 15 T cell receptor beta chains sequenced from one sample in a study of neurological immune-mediated disorders. TCRdb itself ran the 5' RACE reads through MiXCR, one entry per CDR3 protein. Of roughly 100,000 distinct CDR3 sequences listed, about a tenth are singletons. As to time point: longitudinal time-point 3. Sequenced sample: PBMCs. These receptors originate from a female donor with HTLV-1-associated myelopathy (HAM/TSP).

This clonotype was counted ten times or more. CDR3 nucleotide sequence: TGCGCCAGCAGCTTGCCGGGGTTGGGCGCAGATACGCAGTATTTT. Protein product: CASSLPGLGADTQYF. V gene TRBV5-1 combines with J gene TRBJ2-3; D possibly corresponds to TRBD2 (5 bases). Trimming cost V 1 base and J 4 bases, with 13 bases left between them. The CDR3 has 15 amino acids. Germline-derived CDR1 and CDR2 are SGHRS and YFSETQ.

This clonotype was seen ten or more times. CDR3 nucleotide sequence: TGCAGCGTTGAAAGGCAGGGGGCTAATCATGAGCCCCAGCATTTT. Protein: CSVERQGANHEPQHF. This chain links TRBV29-1 with TRBJ1-5; TRBD1 agrees at 8 bases. The CDR3 covers 15 residues. Trimming at V came to 2 bases and at J to 8 bases, leaving 11 bases not matched to a gene. Germline CDR1 SQVTM, CDR2 ANQGSEA.

The sample holds a few counts of this clonotype. V usage is TRBV20-1 and J usage is TRBJ2-5, with 8 bases aligning to TRBD2. The V and J ends lost 3 bases and 2 bases, in that order; junction bases with no gene match: 2. Germline values: CDR1 DFQATT, CDR2 SNEGSKA (reference sequence). CDR3 length: 13 amino acids. The CDR3 loop reads CSASGGVQETQYF. The CDR3 DNA reads as TGCAGTGCTAGCGGGGGGGTTCAAGAGACCCAGTACTTC.

This clonotype was seen ten or more times. V and J are TRBV5-6 and TRBJ2-3; unclear D gene. The CDR3 sequence is 13 residues long. The V gene's germline CDR1 is SGHDT and CDR2 YYEEEE. V lost 0 bases and J lost 12, with 14 bases in between. Written as DNA, the CDR3 is TGTGCCAGCAGCTTGGGACGCCGACCCTCCCAGTATTTT. It encodes CASSLGRRPSQYF.

This clonotype occurred many times. This chain uses TRBV5-1 with TRBJ1-2; D is unresolved. This CDR3 has 16 amino acids. CDR1 is SGHRS and CDR2 is YFSETQ in the germline V gene. The germline V and J ends were trimmed by 0 bases and 7 bases, with 19 bases remaining between them. This chain's CDR3 is CASSLAPPGAMRGYTF. The CDR3 bases are TGCGCCAGCAGCTTGGCCCCGCCAGGTGCAATGCGTGGCTACACCTTC.

This clonotype was detected many times. The chain uses TRBV27 and TRBJ2-7; the D gene is possibly TRBD2 (6 bases). V dropped 8 bases and J dropped 4 bases, with 18 bases sitting between them. Germline CDR1 MNHEY, CDR2 SMNVEV (reference sequence). The CDR3 length is 14 residues. In DNA form, the CDR3 reads TGTGCCAGCGGCAGGAGGGCCGGACCTTACGAGCAGTACTTC. Protein product: CASGRRAGPYEQYF.

This clonotype was picked up many times. This sequence joins TRBV4-1 and TRBJ2-1; 7 nucleotides line up with TRBD1. The germline V gene encodes CDR1 MGHRA and CDR2 YSYEKL. This CDR3 spans 17 amino acids. V lost 3 bases and J lost 7; bases outside the gene matches: 15. The DNA for the CDR3 is TGCGCCAGCAGCCACCATTTAGAGAGGGGGCGCGGGAATGAGCAGTTCTTC. Its translation: CASSHHLERGRGNEQFF.

This clonotype showed up many times. V and J are TRBV5-1 and TRBJ2-7; TRBD1 matches at 8 bases. This CDR3 contains 15 residues. V trimming: 0 bases; J trimming: 5 bases; junction bases outside the gene matches: 7. CDR1 and CDR2 (germline): SGHRS, YFSETQ. As DNA, the CDR3 is TGCGCCAGCAGCTTGGGGGACAGGTTTGCGAACGAGCAGTACTTC. Its protein is CASSLGDRFANEQYF.

At least ten counts were recorded for this clonotype. The chain recombines TRBV20-1 with TRBJ2-3; 7 nucleotides align to TRBD1. Trimming cost V 4 bases and J 10 bases; bases outside gene matches: 8. This CDR3 is built from 12 residues. Germline V lookup: CDR1 DFQATT, CDR2 SNEGSKA (reference sequence). The CDR3 spells CSATRQGVAQYF. CDR3 in DNA: TGCAGTGCTACCCGACAGGGAGTGGCGCAGTATTTT.

This clonotype was observed a handful of times. A much larger clone lies one base from this, so it may be a read error. The rearrangement links TRBV20-1 to TRBJ2-5, with 9 bases identical to TRBD1. Germline assignment: CDR1 DFQATT and CDR2 SNEGSKA (reference sequence). The V gene end was trimmed by 3 bases and the J gene end by 5 bases; junction bases not matched to a gene: 10. The CDR3 has 15 amino acids. The DNA of the CDR3 is TGCAGTGCTAGTAAAACAGGGGGCGTATCGGAGACCCAGTACTTC. Its protein product is CSASKTGGVSETQYF.

Details on this clonotype: One end of the junction does not line up with germline, which may come from a read error. The V and J genes are TRBV10-1 and TRBJ2-1, with 7 bases identical to TRBD1. This CDR3 is built from 13 residues. CDR1 is WNHNN and CDR2 is SYGVQD in the germline V gene (reference sequence). CDR3 region: CASSATEGARQIF. The CDR3 DNA follows: TGCGCCAGCAGTGCAACCGAGGGGGCGCGGCAGATCTTT.

The chain employs TRBV7-8 and TRBJ2-3, with TRBD1 identical over 7 bases. The J segment lost 6 bases and the V segment lost 3 bases, leaving 9 bases of the junction unmatched. Germline CDR1 reads SGHVS; CDR2 reads FQNEAQ. The CDR3 is made up of 15 amino acids. The CDR3 DNA reads as TGTGCCAGCAGCTTGGGGACAGCCTTAAGGGATACGCAGTATTTT. Translation: CASSLGTALRDTQYF.

This clonotype was detected many times. V is TRBV5-1 and J is TRBJ1-2; D is possibly TRBD1 (5 bases). Germline CDR1 SGHRS, CDR2 YFSETQ. V gave up 4 bases and J gave up 2 bases, with 12 bases separating them. This CDR3 is 14 amino acids long. The CDR3 DNA reads as TGCGCCAGCAGCGAGTTACAGGCAAACTATGGCTACACCTTC. Translation gives CASSELQANYGYTF.

This clonotype was counted at least ten times. The chain combines TRBV29-1 with TRBJ2-5; D might be TRBD1 (5 bases). Germline assignment: CDR1 SQVTM and CDR2 ANQGSEA. The germline V and J ends were trimmed by 6 bases and 7 bases, with 18 bases remaining between them. This CDR3 is 13 amino acids long. CDR3: CSVGIQGWGTQYF. The CDR3 coding sequence is TGCAGCGTCGGCATTCAGGGCTGGGGGACCCAGTACTTC. Full variable domain (outside the CDR3, taken from reference TRBV29-1 and TRBJ2-5): SAVISQKPSRDICQRGTSLTIQCQVDSQVTMMFWYRQQPGQSLTLIATANQGSEATYESGFVIDKFPISRPNLTFSTLTVSNMSPEDSSIYLCSVGIQGWGTQYFGPGTRLLVL.

This clonotype was observed many times. Written as DNA, the CDR3 is TGTGCCAGCAGTTACTCGGGTTATGAGCAGTTCTTC. Amino acids: CASSYSGYEQFF. This chain joins TRBV6-5 and TRBJ2-1; D call uncertain. The CDR3 loop spans 12 amino acids. V was clipped by 0 bases and J by 8 bases, with 5 bases between them. Germline CDR1 reads MNHEY; CDR2 reads SVGAGI.